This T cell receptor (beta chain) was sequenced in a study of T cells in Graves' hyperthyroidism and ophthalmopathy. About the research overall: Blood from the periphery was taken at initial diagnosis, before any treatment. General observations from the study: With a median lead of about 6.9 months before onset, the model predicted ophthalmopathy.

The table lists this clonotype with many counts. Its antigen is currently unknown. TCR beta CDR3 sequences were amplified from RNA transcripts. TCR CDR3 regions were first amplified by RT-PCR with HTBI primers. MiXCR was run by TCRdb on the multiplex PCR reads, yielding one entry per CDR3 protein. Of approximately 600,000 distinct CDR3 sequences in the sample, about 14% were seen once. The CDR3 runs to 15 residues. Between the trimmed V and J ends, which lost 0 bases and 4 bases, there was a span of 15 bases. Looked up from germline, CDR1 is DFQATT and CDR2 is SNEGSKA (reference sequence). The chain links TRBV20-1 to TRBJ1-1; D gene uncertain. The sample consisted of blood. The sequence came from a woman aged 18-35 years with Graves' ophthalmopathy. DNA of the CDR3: TGCAGTGCTAGAGATCCGGGCTTAACGGGCACTGAAGCTTTCTTT. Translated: CSARDPGLTGTEAFF.